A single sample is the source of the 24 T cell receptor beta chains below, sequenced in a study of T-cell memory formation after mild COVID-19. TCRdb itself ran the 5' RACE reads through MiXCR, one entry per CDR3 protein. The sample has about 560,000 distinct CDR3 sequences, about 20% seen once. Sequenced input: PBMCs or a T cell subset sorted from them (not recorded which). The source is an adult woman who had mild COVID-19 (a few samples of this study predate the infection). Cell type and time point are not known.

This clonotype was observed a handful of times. The CDR3 bases are TGTGCCATCAGTGATAGCGGGGGACTCCAAGAGACCCAGTACTTC. Translated: CAISDSGGLQETQYF. The rearrangement joins TRBV10-3 to TRBJ2-5, with TRBD2 matching over 9 bases. Germline V gene sequence: CDR1 ENHRY, CDR2 SYGVKD. V dropped 3 bases and J dropped 1; count of bases not matched to a gene: 3. This CDR3 is built from 15 residues.

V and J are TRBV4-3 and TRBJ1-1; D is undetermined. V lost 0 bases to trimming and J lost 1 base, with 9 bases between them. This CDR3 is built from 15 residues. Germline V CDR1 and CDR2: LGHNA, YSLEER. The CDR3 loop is CASSQDNGWNTEAFF. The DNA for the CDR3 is TGCGCCAGCAGCCAAGATAACGGGTGGAACACTGAAGCTTTCTTT.

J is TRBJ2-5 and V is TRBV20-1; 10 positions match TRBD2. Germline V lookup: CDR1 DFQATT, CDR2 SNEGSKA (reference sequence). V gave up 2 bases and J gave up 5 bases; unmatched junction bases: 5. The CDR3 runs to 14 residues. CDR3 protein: CSARTSGISETQYF. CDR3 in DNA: TGCAGTGCTAGAACTAGCGGGATAAGCGAGACCCAGTACTTC.

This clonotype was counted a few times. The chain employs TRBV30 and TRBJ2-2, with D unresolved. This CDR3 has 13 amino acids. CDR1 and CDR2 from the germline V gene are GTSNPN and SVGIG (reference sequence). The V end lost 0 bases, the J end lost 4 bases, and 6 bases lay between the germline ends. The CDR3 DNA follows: TGTGCCTGGAGTGTAGTTATCACCGGGGAGCTGTTTTTT. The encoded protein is CAWSVVITGELFF.

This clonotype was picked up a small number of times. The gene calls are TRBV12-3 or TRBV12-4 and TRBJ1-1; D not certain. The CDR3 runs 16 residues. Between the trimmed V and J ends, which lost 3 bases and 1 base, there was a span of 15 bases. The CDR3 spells CASSLVEGRWNTEAFF. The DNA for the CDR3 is TGTGCCAGCAGTTTGGTTGAAGGGAGGTGGAACACTGAAGCTTTCTTT.

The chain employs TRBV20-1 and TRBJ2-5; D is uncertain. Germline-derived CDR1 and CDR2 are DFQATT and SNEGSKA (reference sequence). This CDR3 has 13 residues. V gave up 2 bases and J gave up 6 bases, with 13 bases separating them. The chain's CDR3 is CSARRGRLKTQYF. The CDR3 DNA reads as TGCAGTGCTAGAAGAGGCCGCTTGAAGACCCAGTACTTC.

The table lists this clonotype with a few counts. The CDR3 loop is CASRGGSEQYF. In DNA form, the CDR3 reads TGCGCCAGCCGGGGAGGATCCGAGCAGTACTTC. V and J are TRBV5-1 and TRBJ2-7; the D gene is possibly TRBD2 (6 bases). Germline V gene sequence: CDR1 SGHRS, CDR2 YFSETQ. The V end was cut by 7 bases, the J end by 6 bases, with 11 bases between. CDR3 length: 11 residues.

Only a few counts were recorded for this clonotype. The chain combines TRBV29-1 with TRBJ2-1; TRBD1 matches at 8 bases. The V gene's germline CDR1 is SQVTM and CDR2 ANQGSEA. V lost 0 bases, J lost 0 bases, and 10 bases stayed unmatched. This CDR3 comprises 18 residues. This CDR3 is CSVEDHRQGLRSYNEQFF. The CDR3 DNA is TGCAGCGTTGAAGATCATCGACAGGGGCTTCGCTCCTACAATGAGCAGTTCTTC.

The chain's CDR3 is CASKQGLYEQYF. DNA of the CDR3: TGTGCCAGCAAACAGGGGCTCTACGAGCAGTACTTC. V gene TRBV6-2 or TRBV6-3 combines with J gene TRBJ2-7; 7 bases line up with TRBD1. The germline gives CDR1 MNHEY, CDR2 SVGEGT. The J segment lost 3 bases and the V segment lost 7 bases, leaving 3 bases of the junction unmatched. This CDR3 contains 12 residues.

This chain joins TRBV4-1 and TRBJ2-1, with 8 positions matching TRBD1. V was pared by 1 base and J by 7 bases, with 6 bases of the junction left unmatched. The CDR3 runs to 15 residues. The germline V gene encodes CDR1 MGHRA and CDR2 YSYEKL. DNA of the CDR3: TGCGCCAGCAGCCAAGGGGACAGGCGCCGAAATGAGCAGTTCTTC. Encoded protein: CASSQGDRRRNEQFF.

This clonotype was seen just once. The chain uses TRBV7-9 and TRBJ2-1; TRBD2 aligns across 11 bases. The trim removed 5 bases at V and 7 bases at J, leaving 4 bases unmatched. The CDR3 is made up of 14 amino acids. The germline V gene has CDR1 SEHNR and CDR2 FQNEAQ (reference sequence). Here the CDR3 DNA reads TGTGCCAGCAGCACCGGGACTAGCGGTAATGAGCAGTTCTTC. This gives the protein CASSTGTSGNEQFF.

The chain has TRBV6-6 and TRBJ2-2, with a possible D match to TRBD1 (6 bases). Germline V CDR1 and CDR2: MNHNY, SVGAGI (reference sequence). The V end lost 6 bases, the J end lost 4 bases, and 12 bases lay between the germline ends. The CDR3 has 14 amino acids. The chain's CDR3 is CASSLTGITGELFF. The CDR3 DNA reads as TGTGCCAGCAGCCTTACAGGGATCACCGGGGAGCTGTTTTTT.

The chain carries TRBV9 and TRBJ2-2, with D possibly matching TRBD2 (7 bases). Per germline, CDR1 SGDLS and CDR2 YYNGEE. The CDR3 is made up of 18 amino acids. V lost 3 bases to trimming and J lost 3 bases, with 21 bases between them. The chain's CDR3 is CASSASGGGIVDTGELFF. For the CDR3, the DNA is TGTGCCAGCAGCGCCTCGGGGGGCGGGATCGTGGACACCGGGGAGCTGTTTTTT.

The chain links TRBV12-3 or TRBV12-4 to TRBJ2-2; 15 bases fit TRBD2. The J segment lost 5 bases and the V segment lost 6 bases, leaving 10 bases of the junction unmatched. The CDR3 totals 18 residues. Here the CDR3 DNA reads TGTGCCAGCAGCTCTCCGGGACTAGCGGGGGGTCCGACCGGGGAGCTGTTTTTT. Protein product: CASSSPGLAGGPTGELFF.

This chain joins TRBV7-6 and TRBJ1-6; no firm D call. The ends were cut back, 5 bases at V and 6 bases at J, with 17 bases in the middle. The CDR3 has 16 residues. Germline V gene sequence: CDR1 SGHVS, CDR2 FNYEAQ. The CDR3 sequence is CASSPRPDAFNSPLHF. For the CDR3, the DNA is TGTGCCAGCAGCCCAAGACCAGACGCGTTTAATTCACCCCTCCACTTT.

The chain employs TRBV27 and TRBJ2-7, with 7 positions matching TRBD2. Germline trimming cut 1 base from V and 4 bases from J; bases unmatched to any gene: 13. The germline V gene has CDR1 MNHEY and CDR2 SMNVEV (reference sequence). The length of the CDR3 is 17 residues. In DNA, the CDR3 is TGTGCCAGCAGTTTATTGGTGGGGGGGGAGGGCCTTTACGAGCAGTACTTC. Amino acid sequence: CASSLLVGGEGLYEQYF.

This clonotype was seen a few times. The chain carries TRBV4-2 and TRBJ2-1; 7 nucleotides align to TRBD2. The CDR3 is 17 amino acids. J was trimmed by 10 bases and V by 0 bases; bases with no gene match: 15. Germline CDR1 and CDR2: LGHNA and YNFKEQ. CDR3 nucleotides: TGTGCCAGCAGCCAAGATAGGGCGGGGGTCCTTTCAGGCGAGCAGTTCTTC. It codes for CASSQDRAGVLSGEQFF.

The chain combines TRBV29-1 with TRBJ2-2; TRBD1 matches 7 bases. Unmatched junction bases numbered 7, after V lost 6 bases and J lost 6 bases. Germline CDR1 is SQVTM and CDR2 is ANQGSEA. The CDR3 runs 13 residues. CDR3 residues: CSVLQTGSGELFF. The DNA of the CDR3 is TGCAGCGTCCTACAGACAGGGTCCGGGGAGCTGTTTTTT.

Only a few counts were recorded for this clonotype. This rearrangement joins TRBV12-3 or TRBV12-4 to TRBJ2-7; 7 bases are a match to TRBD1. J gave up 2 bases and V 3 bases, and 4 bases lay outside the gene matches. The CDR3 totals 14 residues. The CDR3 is CASSFSGQPYEQYF. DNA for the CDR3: TGTGCCAGCAGTTTTTCGGGACAGCCCTACGAGCAGTACTTC.

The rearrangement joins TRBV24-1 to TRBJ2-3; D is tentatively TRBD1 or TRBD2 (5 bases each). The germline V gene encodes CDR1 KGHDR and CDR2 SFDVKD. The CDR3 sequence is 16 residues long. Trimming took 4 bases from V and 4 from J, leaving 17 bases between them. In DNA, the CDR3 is TGTGCCACCAGTGACCGCGACAGCGACGGGGCAGATACGCAGTATTTT. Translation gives CATSDRDSDGADTQYF.

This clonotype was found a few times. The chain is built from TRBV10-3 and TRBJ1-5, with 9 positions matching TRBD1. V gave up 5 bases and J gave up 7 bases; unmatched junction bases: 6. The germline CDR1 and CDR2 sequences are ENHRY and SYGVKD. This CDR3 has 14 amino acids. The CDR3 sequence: CAISSGTGIQPQHF. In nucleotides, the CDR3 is TGTGCCATCAGTTCCGGGACAGGGATCCAGCCCCAGCATTTT.

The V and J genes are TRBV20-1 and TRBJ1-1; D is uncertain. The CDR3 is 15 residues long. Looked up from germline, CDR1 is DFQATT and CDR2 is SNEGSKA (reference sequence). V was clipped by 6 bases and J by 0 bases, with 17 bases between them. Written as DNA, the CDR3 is TGCAGTGCCTCAAAGGTCCTCCCCTTGAACACTGAAGCTTTCTTT. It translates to CSASKVLPLNTEAFF.

CDR3 bases: TGTGCCAGCAGCGACAGGGCGAGCAATCAGCCCCAGCATTTT. Amino acids: CASSDRASNQPQHF. V and J are TRBV2 and TRBJ1-5, with 7 nucleotides matching TRBD1. The CDR3 consists of 14 residues. CDR1 and CDR2 (germline): SNHLY, FYNNEI. V lost 6 bases and J lost 1; bases outside the gene matches: 3.

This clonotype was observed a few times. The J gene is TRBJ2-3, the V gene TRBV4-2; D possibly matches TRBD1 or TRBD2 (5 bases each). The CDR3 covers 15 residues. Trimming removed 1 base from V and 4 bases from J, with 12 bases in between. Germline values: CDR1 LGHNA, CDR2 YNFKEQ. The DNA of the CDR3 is TGTGCCAGCAGCCAAGGAGGGGCCGGGGCAGATACGCAGTATTTT. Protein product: CASSQGGAGADTQYF.